What follows are 10 T cell receptor beta chains derived from one specimen sequenced in a study of vaccination and CD4 T cells after COVID-19 (dated by TCRdb to about 2022). The treatment or condition label for this specimen denotes: approximately 9-day PBMC culture with coronavirus spike peptide pools or control peptides (ViraFEST assay). The library was made by PCR. The sample was run on an Illumina iSeq 100. TCR sequencing of DNA from cultured CD4+ T cells used the Oncomine TCR Beta short-read assay at the Johns Hopkins FTIC core. TCRdb reworked the public reads: Q25 trimming with fastp, MiXCR clone assembly, productive beta chains retained. Rows are combined by CDR3 protein, so each entry shows the most common genes and DNA. The table for this sample lists fewer than 20,000 distinct CDR3 sequences; 40% to 55% of them were counted only once. The ten largest clones capture roughly 4.5% of the sample.

For these receptors, no antigen is known. The sequencing used CD4+ T cells from blood, cultured in vitro, collected before SARS-CoV-2 vaccination. The receptors derive from a human donor who had recovered from COVID-19.

This clonotype has just one count. This chain links TRBV6-2 or TRBV6-3 with TRBJ2-5, with 8 bases that match TRBD1. Germline CDR1 is MNHEY and CDR2 is SVGEGT. The CDR3 totals 15 residues. V lost 5 bases, J lost 5 bases, and 10 bases stayed unmatched. CDR3 sequence (DNA): TGTGCCAGCAGTCCCCGACAGGGGACAGGTGAGACCCAGTACTTC. Its translation: CASSPRQGTGETQYF.

The rearrangement joins TRBV29-1 to TRBJ1-2; 8 nucleotides match TRBD1. The V and J ends lost 7 bases and 2 bases, in that order; junction bases with no gene match: 6. The CDR3 runs 13 residues. Germline V gives CDR1 SQVTM, CDR2 ANQGSEA. CDR3 sequence: CSATGQGNYGYTF. In DNA form, the CDR3 reads TGCAGCGCCACCGGACAGGGAAACTATGGCTACACCTTC.

This clonotype appeared a few times. The rearrangement uses TRBV6-1 and TRBJ2-3, with 8 bases matching TRBD2. V lost 4 bases to trimming and J lost 8 bases; unmatched junction nucleotides: 11. Germline V gene data show CDR1 as MNHNS and CDR2 as SASEGT. This CDR3 has 15 amino acids. CDR3 coding DNA: TGTGCCAGCAGTGGAGGAGGTAGCGGGGAGGGTACGCAGTATTTT. This translates into CASSGGGSGEGTQYF.

The genes are TRBV19 and TRBJ2-5; either TRBD1 or TRBD2 may fit D (6 bases each). Per germline, CDR1 LNHDA and CDR2 SQIVND (reference sequence). The CDR3 totals 12 residues. Trimming left V 10 bases short and J 5 bases short, with 14 bases between. The CDR3 nucleotides read TGTGCCACCTCTAGGGGGGCCGAGACCCAGTACTTC. Its translation is CATSRGAETQYF.

This clonotype was counted between two and nine times. The chain links TRBV6-2 or TRBV6-3 to TRBJ1-2, with TRBD1 matching 8 bases. The CDR3 extends over 15 amino acids. With 2 bases clipped from V and 7 bases from J, the junction kept 9 bases outside the gene matches. Germline CDR1 MNHEY, CDR2 SVGEGT. CDR3 protein: CASSYGQGALSGYTF. CDR3 nucleotide sequence: TGTGCCAGCAGTTACGGACAGGGAGCGCTAAGTGGCTACACCTTC.

The chain is built from TRBV7-9 and TRBJ2-1, with a weak D call TRBD2 (6 bases). CDR1 and CDR2 (germline): SEHNR, FQNEAQ (reference sequence). Trimming left V 5 bases short and J 0 bases short, with 11 bases between. The CDR3 contains 15 residues. The CDR3 is CASSPDGGSYNEQFF. CDR3 bases: TGTGCCAGCAGCCCAGACGGGGGCTCCTACAATGAGCAGTTCTTC. Full variable domain (missing parts from reference TRBV7-9 and TRBJ2-1): DTGVSQNPRHKITKRGQNVTFRCDPISEHNRLYWYRQTLGQGPEFLTYFQNEAQLEKSRLLSDRFSAERPKGSFSTLEIQRTEQGDSAMYLCASSPDGGSYNEQFFGPGTRLTVL.

The table lists this clonotype with a few counts. The V gene is TRBV20-1, the J gene TRBJ1-6, with D unclear. CDR3 length: 13 amino acids. Germline V gives CDR1 DFQATT, CDR2 SNEGSKA (reference sequence). Deletions cut 1 base from V and 10 bases from J, with 11 bases between. CDR3 residues: CSARGLMRSPLHF. CDR3 nucleotides: TGCAGTGCTAGAGGTCTTATGAGGTCACCCCTCCACTTT.

V usage is TRBV28 and J usage is TRBJ1-4; D call uncertain. Germline assignment: CDR1 MDHEN and CDR2 SYDVKM. Trimming stripped 4 bases from V and 10 bases from J, with 10 bases between. The CDR3 spans 12 residues. The chain's CDR3 is CASSWTEGKLFF. The CDR3 DNA is TGTGCCAGCAGTTGGACTGAGGGAAAACTGTTTTTT.

This clonotype occurred a few times. The V gene is TRBV6-1, the J gene TRBJ1-1; D unclear. The CDR3 is 15 amino acids. With 5 bases removed from V and 4 bases from J, the gap between germline ends came to 17 bases. Germline assignment: CDR1 MNHNS and CDR2 SASEGT. The CDR3 DNA sequence: TGTGCCAGCAGTCCTATGGCGGGTGGCCGCACTGAAGCTTTCTTT. This sequence encodes CASSPMAGGRTEAFF.

The J gene is TRBJ2-2, the V gene TRBV6-1, with 9 nucleotides matching TRBD1. The CDR3 runs to 14 residues. V lost 6 bases and J lost 5; bases outside the gene matches: 4. The germline V gene encodes CDR1 MNHNS and CDR2 SASEGT. The CDR3: CASRRQGGTGELFF. In DNA form, the CDR3 reads TGTGCCAGCAGGAGACAGGGGGGAACCGGGGAGCTGTTTTTT.